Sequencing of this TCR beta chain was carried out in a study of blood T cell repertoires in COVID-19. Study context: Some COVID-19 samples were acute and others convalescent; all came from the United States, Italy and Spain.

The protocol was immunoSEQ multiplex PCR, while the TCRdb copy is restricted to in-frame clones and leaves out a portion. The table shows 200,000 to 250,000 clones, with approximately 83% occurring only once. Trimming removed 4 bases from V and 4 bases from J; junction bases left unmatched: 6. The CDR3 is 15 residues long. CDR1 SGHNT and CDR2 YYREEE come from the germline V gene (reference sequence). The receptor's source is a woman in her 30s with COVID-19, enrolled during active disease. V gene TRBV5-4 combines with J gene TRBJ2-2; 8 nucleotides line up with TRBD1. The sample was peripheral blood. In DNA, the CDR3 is TGTGCCAGCAGCGGCGGACAGGGATTCACCGGGGAGCTGTTTTTT. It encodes CASSGGQGFTGELFF.